This entry describes one T cell receptor beta chain. In TCRdb, the RT-PCR reads were re-called with MiXCR into one record per CDR3 protein. This sample has just under 550,000 distinct CDR3 sequences; approximately 20% occur once, and the top ten carry 2.8%. These data come from a study of response to subunit inactivated influenza vaccine. Germline-derived CDR1 and CDR2 are LGHNA and YNFKEQ. The CDR3 length is 14 residues. Trimming removed 1 base from V and 8 bases from J, with 12 bases in between. The same sample was also studied in work on T cells expressing NK-cell markers. As that study records: The authors generated TCR beta cDNA through 5'RACE template switching with UMIs. Sorting in several experiments was restricted by an anti-gamma-delta TCR antibody to alpha-beta TCR T cells.

The sample here was CD4+ T cells sorted from PBMCs, taken 12 days after vaccination. The rearrangement joins TRBV4-2 to TRBJ2-1; D unresolved. This TCR came from a man aged 50 to 60 who received an inactivated influenza vaccine. The DNA for the CDR3 is TGTGCCAGCAGCCAAGCAAGGGCAGACGATGAGCAGTTCTTC. This encodes CASSQARADDEQFF.